This is a list of T cell receptor beta chains from one sample in a study of long-term antiretroviral therapy in people with HIV. The protocol was immunoSEQ multiplex PCR, while the TCRdb copy is restricted to in-frame clones and leaves out a portion. The top ten hold approximately 4.6% of the sample, which has 20,000 to 25,000 clones, around 83% seen once. The specimen comprised unsorted PBMCs, sampled 1.3 years after starting antiretroviral therapy. Every receptor here comes from a man in his fifties or sixties with HIV. The CDR3 runs from the conserved cysteine through the conserved F or W. D genes are given only for firm matches. Some rows have no size entry. The others give once, few or many, or a class for an expanded clone.

>TRBJ2-7|.|TRBV7-9|15|TRBD2
CASSFMAGGAHEQYF
TGTGCCAGCAGCTTTATGGCGGGAGGGGCACACGAGCAGTACTTC
>TRBJ2-6|.|TRBV19|15|.
CASSITGSGANVLTF
TGTGCCAGTAGTATAACAGGCTCTGGGGCCAACGTCCTGACTTTC
>TRBJ2-3|.|TRBV5-5|14|.
CASSLARGTDTQYF
TGTGCCAGCAGCTTGGCGCGGGGTACAGATACGCAGTATTTT
>TRBJ2-2|.|TRBV9|16|TRBD2
CASGLGEGGFTGELFF
TGTGCCAGCGGTCTAGGGGAGGGAGGATTCACCGGGGAGCTGTTTTTT
>TRBJ2-7|.|TRBV5-1|14|.
CASSFGQGNYEQYF
TGCGCCAGCAGCTTTGGGCAGGGGAACTACGAGCAGTACTTC
>TRBJ2-1|.|TRBV18|12|TRBD1
CASSSQGDEQFF
TGTGCCAGCTCAAGCCAGGGGGATGAGCAGTTCTTC
>TRBJ1-5|.|TRBV15|14|.
CATSRDGGGQPQHF
TGTGCCACCAGCAGAGATGGGGGGGGACAGCCCCAGCATTTT
>TRBJ1-4|.|TRBV6-5|14|.
CASSYALSHEKLFF
TGTGCCAGCAGTTACGCGCTTTCCCATGAAAAACTGTTTTTT
>TRBJ1-3|.|TRBV30|13|.
CAWSMGGVNTIYF
TGTGCCTGGAGTATGGGCGGGGTAAACACCATATATTTT
>TRBJ1-1|.|TRBV5-1|13|.
CASSPPSQGEAFF
TGCGCCAGCAGCCCTCCATCCCAGGGTGAAGCTTTCTTT
>TRBJ2-2|.|TRBV14|16|.
CASSQSAGRYTGELFF
TGTGCCAGCAGCCAATCCGCAGGGCGGTACACCGGGGAGCTGTTTTTT
>TRBJ1-3|.|TRBV18|16|TRBD1
CASSATGISSGNTIYF
TGTGCCAGCTCAGCGACAGGGATAAGCTCTGGAAACACCATATATTTT
>TRBJ2-7|.|TRBV9|12|.
CASSVDRDEQYF
TGTGCCAGCAGCGTAGACAGGGACGAGCAGTACTTC
>TRBJ2-2|few|TRBV5-4|15|.
CASSLGVYTTGELFF
TGTGCCAGCAGCTTGGGGGTCTACACCACCGGGGAGCTGTTTTTT
>TRBJ1-6|few|TRBV14|16|.
CASSAKGGGDSSPLHF
TGTGCCAGCAGCGCGAAGGGCGGAGGGGATAGTTCACCCCTCCACTTT
>TRBJ1-4|once|TRBV7-2|16|.
CASSLGYGGLQEKLFF
TGTGCCAGCAGCTTAGGCTATGGGGGGTTACAGGAAAAACTGTTTTTT
>TRBJ2-7|.|TRBV18|14|TRBD2
CASSLGRGAYEQYF
TGTGCCAGCTCCCTCGGGAGGGGTGCCTACGAGCAGTACTTC
>TRBJ2-7|.|TRBV5-8|15|.
CASSSLTGTNYEQYF
TGTGCCAGCAGCTCCCTAACAGGGACCAACTACGAGCAGTACTTC
>TRBJ2-3|.|TRBV7-9|17|TRBD1
CASSLVRTGAVTDTQYF
TGTGCCAGCAGCTTAGTAAGGACAGGGGCGGTCACAGATACGCAGTATTTT
>TRBJ2-6|.|TRBV5-1|18|TRBD1
CASSLDRGGLSGANVLTF
TGCGCCAGCAGCTTGGACAGGGGTGGGCTTTCTGGGGCCAACGTCCTGACTTTC
>TRBJ1-6|.|TRBV30|16|.
CAWSVSVPGHNSPLHF
TGTGCCTGGAGTGTCTCTGTCCCCGGACACAATTCACCCCTCCACTTT
>TRBJ2-7|.|TRBV2|14|TRBD2
CASSTGVAGNEQYF
TGTGCCAGCAGTACCGGGGTAGCGGGAAACGAGCAGTACTTC